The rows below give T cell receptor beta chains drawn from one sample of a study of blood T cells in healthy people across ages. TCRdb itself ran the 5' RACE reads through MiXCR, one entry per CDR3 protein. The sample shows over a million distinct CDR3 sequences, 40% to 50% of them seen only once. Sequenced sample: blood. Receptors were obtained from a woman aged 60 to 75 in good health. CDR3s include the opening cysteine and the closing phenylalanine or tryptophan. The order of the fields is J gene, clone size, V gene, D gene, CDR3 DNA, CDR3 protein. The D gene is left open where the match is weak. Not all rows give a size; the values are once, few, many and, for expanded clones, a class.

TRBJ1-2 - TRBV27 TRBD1 TGTGCCAGCACTTGGTTACCGGGACAGGGGAACGCTGGCTACACCTTC CASTWLPGQGNAGYTF
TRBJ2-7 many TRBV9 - TGTGCCAGCAGCGTAGTAAATGTCCCCACCTACGAGCAGTACTTC CASSVVNVPTYEQYF
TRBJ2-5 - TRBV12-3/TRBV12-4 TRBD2 TGTGCCAGCAGTGCCGGGACTAGCGGAAGTCTCTCCTACAATGAGCAGTACTTC CASSAGTSGSLSYNEQYF
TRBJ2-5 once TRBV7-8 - TGTGCCAGCAGCTTGGAGGGTCTGTTCGGGGAGACCCAGTACTTC CASSLEGLFGETQYF
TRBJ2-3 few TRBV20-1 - TGCAGTGCTAGCCACCAGGCAGATACGCAGTATTTT CSASHQADTQYF
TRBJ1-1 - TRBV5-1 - TGCGCCAGCAGCTTGGCCATATTGGGTTCGCCGCGGGAAGCTTTCTTT CASSLAILGSPREAFF
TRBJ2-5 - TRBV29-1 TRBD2 TGCAGCGTTCTAACTAGCGCGGTAAGCAATGAGCAGTACTTC CSVLTSAVSNEQYF
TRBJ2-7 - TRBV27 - TGTGCCAGCATCTGGGAGCAGTACTTC CASIWEQYF
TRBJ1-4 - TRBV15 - TGTGCCACCAGCAGAGGGGCAGGGTTGGAGGAAAAACTGTTTTTT CATSRGAGLEEKLFF
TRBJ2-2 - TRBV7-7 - TGTGCCAGCAGCTTATTGATGGGCGGGGAGCTGTTTTTT CASSLLMGGELFF
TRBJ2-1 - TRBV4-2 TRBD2 TGTGCCAGCAGCCAAGAGTTATGGAGCGGGAGGTCAAATGAGCAGTTCTTC CASSQELWSGRSNEQFF
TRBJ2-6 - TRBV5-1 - TGCGCCAGCAGCTTGGCTACCGGGTTTGGGGCCAACGTCCTGACTTTC CASSLATGFGANVLTF
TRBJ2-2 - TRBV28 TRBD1 TGTGCCAGCCGCGATTGGATTGCGACAGGGACGGTCCCCGGGGAGCTGTTTTTT CASRDWIATGTVPGELFF
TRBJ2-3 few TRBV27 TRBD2 TGTGCCAGCAGTGCGGGAGGCCCGACATTCACAGATACGCAGTATTTT CASSAGGPTFTDTQYF
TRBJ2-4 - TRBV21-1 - TGTGCCAGCTCTCCCGGGACTAGCATAAACATTCAGTACTTC CASSPGTSINIQYF
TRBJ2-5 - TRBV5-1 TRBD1 TGCGCCAGCAGCTCTTCAGGGGGATGGGAGGAGACCCAGTACTTC CASSSSGGWEETQYF
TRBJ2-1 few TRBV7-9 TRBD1 TGTGCCAGCAGCTTGGGGACAGGGAGCTCCTACAATGAGCAGTTCTTC CASSLGTGSSYNEQFF
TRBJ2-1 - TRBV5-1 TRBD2 TGCGCCAGCAGCGCGGGACTAGCGGGAGGCCTTTATGAGCAGTTCTTC CASSAGLAGGLYEQFF
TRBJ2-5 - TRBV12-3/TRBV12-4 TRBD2 TGTGCCAACAACCCGGGAGGCAATCAAGAGACCCAGTACTTC CANNPGGNQETQYF
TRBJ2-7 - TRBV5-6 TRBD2 TGTGCCAGCACCTTTAAGACTAGCGAGGACTGCGAGCAGTACTTC CASTFKTSEDCEQYF
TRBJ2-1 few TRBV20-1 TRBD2 TGCAGTGCTAGAGATTTGGGACTAGTAACCGATGAGCAGTTCTTC CSARDLGLVTDEQFF
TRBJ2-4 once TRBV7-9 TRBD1 TGTGCCAGCAGCTTGATGGGACAGGGGAACATTCAGTACTTC CASSLMGQGNIQYF
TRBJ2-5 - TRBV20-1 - TGCAGTGCTAGTGTTATTGATCCGGGACGGATCCAAGAGACCCAGTACTTC CSASVIDPGRIQETQYF
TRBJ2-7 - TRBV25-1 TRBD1 TGTGCCAGCCGATGGACAGGGAGGCGTGAGCAGTACTTC CASRWTGRREQYF
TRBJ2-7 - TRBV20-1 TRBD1 TGCAGTGCTAGACCCGTGAGGGACAGGAACTCCTACGAGCAGTACTTC CSARPVRDRNSYEQYF
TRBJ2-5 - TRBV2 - TGTGCCAGCAGTGAAGGGGCCTACCCCCAAGAGACCCAGTACTTC CASSEGAYPQETQYF
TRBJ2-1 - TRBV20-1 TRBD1 TGCAGTGCTAGACCCGGACAGGGGGCGGTCGTACGGGATGAGCAGTTCTTC CSARPGQGAVVRDEQFF
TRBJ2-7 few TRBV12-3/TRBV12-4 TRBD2 TGTGCCAGCAGTGTTAGCGGGTATTCCTACGAGCAGTACTTC CASSVSGYSYEQYF
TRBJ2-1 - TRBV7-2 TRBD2 TGTGCCAGCAGCCTTGCGGGACTAGTGAATGAGCAGTTCTTC CASSLAGLVNEQFF
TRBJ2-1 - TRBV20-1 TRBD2 TGCAGTGCTCCAATAGCGGGAGTGTACAATGAGCAGTTCTTC CSAPIAGVYNEQFF
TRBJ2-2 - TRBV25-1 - TGTGCCAGCAGTGAAATGCCCGGGGAGCTGTTTTTT CASSEMPGELFF
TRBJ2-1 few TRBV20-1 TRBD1 TGCAGTGCTAGAGAACCGGGACAGTCCTACAATGAGCAGTTCTTC CSAREPGQSYNEQFF
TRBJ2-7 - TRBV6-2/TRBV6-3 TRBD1 TGTGCCAGCAGTACCGAAACTTGGGACAGGACGACCTACGAGCAGTACTTC CASSTETWDRTTYEQYF
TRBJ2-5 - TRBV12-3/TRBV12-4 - TGTGCCAGCAGTGTCGAGACTCAAGGATCCCAGTACTTC CASSVETQGSQYF
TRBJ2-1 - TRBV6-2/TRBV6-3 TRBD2 TGTGCCAGCAGTACTAGCGGCGGCAATGAGCAGTTCTTC CASSTSGGNEQFF